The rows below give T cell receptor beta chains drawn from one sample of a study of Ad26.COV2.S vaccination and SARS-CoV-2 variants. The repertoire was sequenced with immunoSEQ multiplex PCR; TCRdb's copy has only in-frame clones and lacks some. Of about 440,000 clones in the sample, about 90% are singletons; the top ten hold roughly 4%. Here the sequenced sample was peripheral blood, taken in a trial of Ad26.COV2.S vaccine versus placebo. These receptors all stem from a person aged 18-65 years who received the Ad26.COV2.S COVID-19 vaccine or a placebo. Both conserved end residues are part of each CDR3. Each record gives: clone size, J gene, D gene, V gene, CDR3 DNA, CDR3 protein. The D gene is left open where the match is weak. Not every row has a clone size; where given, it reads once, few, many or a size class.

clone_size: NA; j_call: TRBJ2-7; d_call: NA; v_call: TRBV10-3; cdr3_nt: TGTGCCATCAGTGAGTCGAAGCAGGGTCTTTCCTACGAGCAGTACTTC; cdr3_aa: CAISESKQGLSYEQYF
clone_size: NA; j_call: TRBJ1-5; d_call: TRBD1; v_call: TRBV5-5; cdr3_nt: TGTGCCAGCAGCTTGGGGACAGGGGGCGCGTTTCAGCCCCAGCATTTT; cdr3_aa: CASSLGTGGAFQPQHF
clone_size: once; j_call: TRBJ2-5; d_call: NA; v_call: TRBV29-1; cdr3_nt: TGCAGCGTTGAAGTGTCGGGGGCGAGAAAGACCCAGTACTTC; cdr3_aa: CSVEVSGARKTQYF
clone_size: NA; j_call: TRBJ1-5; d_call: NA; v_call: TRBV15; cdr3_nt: TGTGCCACCAGCAGAGACAGGGCTCAGCCCCAGCATTTT; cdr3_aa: CATSRDRAQPQHF
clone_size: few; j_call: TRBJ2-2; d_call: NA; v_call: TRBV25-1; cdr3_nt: TGTGCCAGCAGCGCACATAGTAGGACAGCGAACACCGGGGAGCTGTTTTTT; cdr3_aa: CASSAHSRTANTGELFF
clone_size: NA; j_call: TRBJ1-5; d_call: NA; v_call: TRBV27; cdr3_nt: TGTGCCAGCAGTTTAAATGGAGGGAAAGGTCAGCCCCAGCATTTT; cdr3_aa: CASSLNGGKGQPQHF
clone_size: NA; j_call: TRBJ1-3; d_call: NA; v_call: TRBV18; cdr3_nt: TGTGCCAGCTCACCACAGGAAGGAAACACCATATATTTT; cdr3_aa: CASSPQEGNTIYF
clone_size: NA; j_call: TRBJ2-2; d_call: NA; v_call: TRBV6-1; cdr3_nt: TGTGCCAGCAGTGAAGCGGGGGCGGGTACCGGGGAGCTGTTTTTT; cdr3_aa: CASSEAGAGTGELFF
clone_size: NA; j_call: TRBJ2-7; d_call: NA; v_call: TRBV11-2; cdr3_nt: TGTGCCAGCAGCTTCAGCGTCACCTACGAGCAGTACTTC; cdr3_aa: CASSFSVTYEQYF
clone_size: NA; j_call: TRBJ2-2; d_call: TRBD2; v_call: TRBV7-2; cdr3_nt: TGTGCCAGCAGCGTCGGGACTAGCTACACCGGGGAGCTGTTTTTT; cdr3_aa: CASSVGTSYTGELFF
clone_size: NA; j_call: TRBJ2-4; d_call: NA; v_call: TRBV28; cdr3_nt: TGTGCCAGCAGTCCCAGACTAGGCCTGGGTGCCAAAAACATTCAGTACTTC; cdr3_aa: CASSPRLGLGAKNIQYF
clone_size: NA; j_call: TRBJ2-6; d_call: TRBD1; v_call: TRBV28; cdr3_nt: TGTGCCAGCAGCCGGACAGGGGGCATCTCCGAGGCCAACGTCCTGACTTTC; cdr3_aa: CASSRTGGISEANVLTF
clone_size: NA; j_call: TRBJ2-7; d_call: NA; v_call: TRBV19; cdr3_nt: TGTGCCAGTAGTATGGGCAGGGCCTACGAGCAGTACTTC; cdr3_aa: CASSMGRAYEQYF
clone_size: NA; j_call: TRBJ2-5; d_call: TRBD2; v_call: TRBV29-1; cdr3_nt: TGCAGCGGAACTAGCGGGAGAGGGACCCAGTACTTC; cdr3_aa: CSGTSGRGTQYF
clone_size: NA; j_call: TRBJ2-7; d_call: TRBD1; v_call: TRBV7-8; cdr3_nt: TGTGCCAGCAGCTTAGCGCAGGGACAGAGGCCCTACGAGCAGTACTTC; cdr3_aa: CASSLAQGQRPYEQYF
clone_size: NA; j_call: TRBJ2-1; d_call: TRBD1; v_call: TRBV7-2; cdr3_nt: TGTGCCAGCAGCCCAGACAGGGGTGAGCAGTTCTTC; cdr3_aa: CASSPDRGEQFF
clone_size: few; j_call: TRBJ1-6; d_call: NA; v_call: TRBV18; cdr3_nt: TGTGCCAGCTCACCGCCCCCGGGACGACGGAATTCACCCCTCCACTTT; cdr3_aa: CASSPPPGRRNSPLHF
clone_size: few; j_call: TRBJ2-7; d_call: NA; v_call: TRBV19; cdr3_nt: TGTGCCAGTAGACCTAGCGATCCGGTGGGCGAGCAGTACTTC; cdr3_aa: CASRPSDPVGEQYF
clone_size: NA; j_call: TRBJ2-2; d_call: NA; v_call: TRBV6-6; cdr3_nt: TGTGCCAGCAGTTACGACTCGGGCGGGCCCGGGGAGCTGTTTTTT; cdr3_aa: CASSYDSGGPGELFF
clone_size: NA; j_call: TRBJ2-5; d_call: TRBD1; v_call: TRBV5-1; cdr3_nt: TGCGCCAGCAGCGCAGGACAGGGAAAAGAGACCCAGTACTTC; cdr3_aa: CASSAGQGKETQYF
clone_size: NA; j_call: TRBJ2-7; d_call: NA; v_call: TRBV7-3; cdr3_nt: TGTGCCAGCAGCCCCACCGGGACATCCTACGAGCAGTACTTC; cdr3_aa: CASSPTGTSYEQYF
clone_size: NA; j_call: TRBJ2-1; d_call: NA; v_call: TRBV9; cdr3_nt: TGTGCCAGCAGCGTAAGCGGGACAGCGAACAATGAGCAGTTCTTC; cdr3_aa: CASSVSGTANNEQFF
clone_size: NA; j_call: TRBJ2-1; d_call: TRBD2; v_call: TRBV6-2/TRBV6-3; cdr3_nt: TGTGCCAGCAGCCAAAGCGGGAGTCACACCAATGAGCAGTTCTTC; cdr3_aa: CASSQSGSHTNEQFF
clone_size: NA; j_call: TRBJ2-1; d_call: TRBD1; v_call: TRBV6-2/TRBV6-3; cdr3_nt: TGTGCCAGCAGTCAATCCCAGGGACAGGGGGCTAAGAATGAGCAGTTCTTC; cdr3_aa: CASSQSQGQGAKNEQFF
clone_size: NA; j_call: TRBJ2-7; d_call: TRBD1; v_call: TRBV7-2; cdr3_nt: TGTGCCAGCAGCTTTCTCAGGGGGCGCGGGCCCTACGAGCAGTACTTC; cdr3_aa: CASSFLRGRGPYEQYF
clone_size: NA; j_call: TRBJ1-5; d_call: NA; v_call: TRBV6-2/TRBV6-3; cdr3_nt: TGTGCCAGCAGTTACGGGGAAAGAACGTTGTGGCCCCAGCATTTT; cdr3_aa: CASSYGERTLWPQHF
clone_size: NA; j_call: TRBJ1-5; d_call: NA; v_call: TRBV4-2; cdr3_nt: TGTGCCAGCAGCCAAGGGCAGGATAGCAATCAGCCCCAGCATTTT; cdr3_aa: CASSQGQDSNQPQHF
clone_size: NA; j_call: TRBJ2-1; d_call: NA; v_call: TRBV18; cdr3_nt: TGTGCCAGCTCACCAGGGGGAGATTTCTACAATGAGCAGTTCTTC; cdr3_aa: CASSPGGDFYNEQFF
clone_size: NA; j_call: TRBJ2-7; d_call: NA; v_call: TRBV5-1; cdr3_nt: TGCGCCAGCAGCTTGAGTGGAAGTTCCTACGAGCAGTACTTC; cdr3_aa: CASSLSGSSYEQYF
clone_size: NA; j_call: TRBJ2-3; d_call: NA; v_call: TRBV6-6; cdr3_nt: TGTGCCAGCAGTCACCTTAGACTCGGGCCCGAAGATACGCAGTATTTT; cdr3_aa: CASSHLRLGPEDTQYF
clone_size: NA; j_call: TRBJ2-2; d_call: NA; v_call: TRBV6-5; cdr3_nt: TGTGCCAGCACCCCTCTGGGCACCGGGGAGCTGTTTTTT; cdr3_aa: CASTPLGTGELFF
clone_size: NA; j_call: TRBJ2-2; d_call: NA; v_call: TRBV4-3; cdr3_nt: TGCGCCAGCAGCCAAGACTCGACAGGGATTAGGGGGGAGGGCCTTAACGGGGAGCTGTTTTTT; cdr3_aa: CASSQDSTGIRGEGLNGELFF
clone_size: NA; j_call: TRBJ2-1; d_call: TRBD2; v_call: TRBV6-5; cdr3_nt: TGTGCCAGCAGTTACTCTGTCGGGACTACCCCCAATGAGCAGTTCTTC; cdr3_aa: CASSYSVGTTPNEQFF
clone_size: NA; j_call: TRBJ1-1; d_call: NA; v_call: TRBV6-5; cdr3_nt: TGTGCCAGCAGGGGAAGCCAGGGCGGCACTGAAGCTTTCTTT; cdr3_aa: CASRGSQGGTEAFF
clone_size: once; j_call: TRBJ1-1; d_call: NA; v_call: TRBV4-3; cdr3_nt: TGCGCCAGCGGTTGGGGGGTTAACACTGAAGCTTTCTTT; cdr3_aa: CASGWGVNTEAFF
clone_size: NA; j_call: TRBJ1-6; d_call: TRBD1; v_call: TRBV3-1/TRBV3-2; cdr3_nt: TGTGCCAGCAGCCAGAGAGGGACAGGAAATTCACCCCTCCACTTT; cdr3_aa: CASSQRGTGNSPLHF
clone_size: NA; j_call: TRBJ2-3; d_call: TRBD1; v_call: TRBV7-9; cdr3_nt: TGTGCCAGCAGCTTCAGACAGGGGGCATTGGCAGATACGCAGTATTTT; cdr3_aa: CASSFRQGALADTQYF
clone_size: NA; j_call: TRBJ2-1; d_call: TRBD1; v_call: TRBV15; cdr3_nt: TGTGCCACCAGCAGAGAGGGTACCAGGGGGCTCTCCTACAATGAGCAGTTCTTC; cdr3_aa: CATSREGTRGLSYNEQFF
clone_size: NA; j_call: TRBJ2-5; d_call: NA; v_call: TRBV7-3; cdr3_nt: TGTGCCAGCAGCTCGACAGACAAAGAGACCCAGTACTTC; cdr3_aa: CASSSTDKETQYF
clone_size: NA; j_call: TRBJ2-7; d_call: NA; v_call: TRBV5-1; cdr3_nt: TGCGCCAGCAGCTTGGTGCCGGGTGAGGCCTCCTACGAGCAGTACTTC; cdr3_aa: CASSLVPGEASYEQYF
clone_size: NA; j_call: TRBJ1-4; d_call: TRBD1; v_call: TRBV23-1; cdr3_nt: TGCGCCAGCAGTCAACAGGGACAGAGGAGGGTCAATGAAAAACTGTTTTTT; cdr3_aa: CASSQQGQRRVNEKLFF
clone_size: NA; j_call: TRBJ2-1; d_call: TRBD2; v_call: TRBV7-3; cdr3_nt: TGTGCCAGCAGCCATAGCGGGACCTACAATGAGCAGTTCTTC; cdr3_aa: CASSHSGTYNEQFF
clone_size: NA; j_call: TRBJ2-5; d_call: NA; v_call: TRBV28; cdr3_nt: TGTGCCAGCAGTTCCGTGACAGCGTACCAAGAGACCCAGTACTTC; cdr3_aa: CASSSVTAYQETQYF
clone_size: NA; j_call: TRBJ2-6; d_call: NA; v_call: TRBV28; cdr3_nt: TGTGCCAGCAGGGGCGGGGCCAACGTCCTGACTTTC; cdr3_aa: CASRGGANVLTF
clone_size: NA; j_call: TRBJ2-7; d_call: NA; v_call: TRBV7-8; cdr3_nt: TGTGCCAGCAGCTTAGCGGCGGGACCATTACGCGAGCAGTACTTC; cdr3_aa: CASSLAAGPLREQYF
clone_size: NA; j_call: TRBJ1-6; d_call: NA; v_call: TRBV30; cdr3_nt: TGTGCCTGGAGTACAATCCTGGGGGCTACGGATTCACCCCTCCACTTT; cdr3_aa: CAWSTILGATDSPLHF
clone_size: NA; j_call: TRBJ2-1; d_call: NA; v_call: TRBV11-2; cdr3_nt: TGTGCCAGCAGCTTAAAAGGGTCGGAGTACAATGAGCAGTTCTTC; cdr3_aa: CASSLKGSEYNEQFF
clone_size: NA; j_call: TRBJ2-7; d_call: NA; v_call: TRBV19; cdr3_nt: TGTGCCAGTTCCCACGAGCAGACCTACGAGCAGTACTTC; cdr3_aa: CASSHEQTYEQYF